Below, one T cell receptor beta chain is given with its context. Its antigen remains unidentified. No clone much larger than this one lies a single base away; base qualities are absent. One collaborating source in Seattle enrolled patients during active infection and followed them longitudinally through the course of disease. The collaborating institutions used their own protocols to collect whole blood in K2EDTA tubes. Collaborator samples were shipped for TCRbeta analysis as frozen whole blood, isolated PBMCs, or DNA extracted from either sample type. TCRbeta CDR3 regions were amplified from genomic DNA by means of the immunoSEQ Assay, a bias-controlled multiplex PCR. As for the original processing: The number of nucleated cells in each sample was estimated from the amplification of reference gene primers within the assay. To quantify the absolute abundance of each unique TCRbeta CDR3 rearrangement, sequence reads were collapsed and filtered. Productive Simpson clonality was computed per sample as the square root of Simpson's diversity index over productive rearrangements. Here the immuneACCESS table is served through TCRdb, limited to in-frame sequences with V and J called. Missing clones are a known gap in these copies; in checked studies unresolved V genes cover under half, and the rest lacks a known reason. V and J calls and clone size are those listed in that table; D and trimming were worked out from the DNA. In all, the sample holds fewer than 450,000 clones, and about 90% of those were seen once. The ten largest make up under 6.5% of the sample.

Per the germline V gene, SGHTA is the CDR1 and FQGNSA is the CDR2. Trimming costs V 5 bases and J 0 bases, and their ends lie 13 bases apart. The CDR3 spans 15 residues, from the cysteine through the phenylalanine. Only CDR3 DNA remains: 45 bases, in frame from the first base. This sample was included in a study of blood T cell repertoires in COVID-19 (dated by TCRdb to 2018 to 2021). Regarding the complete study: The collaborator samples originated in the United States, Italy and Spain and spanned the acute and convalescent phases of COVID-19. The material from the prospective study consisted of cDNA or gDNA derived from T cells, B-cell-depleted T cells, or PBMCs. Subjects who had been exposed to COVID-19, were actively infected with it, or had recovered from it provided the deeply sampled blood TCRbeta repertoires that made up the dataset. The repertoires were released in a freely available public database intended as a resource for research on the immune response to SARS-CoV-2. The samples were drawn from two sources: the first 160 participants of the ongoing ImmuneRACE study, and 1,000 to 1,500 subjects contributed by 6 global collaborators. Nearly every sample came with metadata listing a de-identified subject ID, COVID-19 status, age in years and sex. HLA class I and class II types, where available, came from metadata supplied by the sample provider rather than from assay-based typing. Broader findings and caveats from the paper: The quantity of clinical and demographic metadata differed by source and by participant and was supplied without curation.

Sequenced material: peripheral blood. This clonotype originated in a woman aged 45-59 years with COVID-19, enrolled during active disease. The rearranged segments are TRBV7-2 and TRBJ1-1; a tentative D call is TRBD1 (6 bases match). The sequenced DNA is TGTGCCAGCAGCATCGTCAGGGGAATGAACACTGAAGCTTTCTTT. Translated, this gives CASSIVRGMNTEAFF.